A single sample gave rise to the 16 T cell receptor beta chains below, sequenced in a study of blood T cells in healthy people across ages. Then a second PCR, running roughly 7 to 11 cycles, was carried out with a sample-barcoded 5' primer and a J-beta primer mix. TCRdb re-called the 5' RACE reads with MiXCR, one entry per CDR3 protein. The sample has 1.5 million to 1.9 million distinct CDR3 sequences, roughly 43% seen once. The sequencing sample was made of blood. The receptors derive from a young woman in good health.

The chain employs TRBV20-1 and TRBJ2-1; TRBD2 matches 11 bases. The V gene end was trimmed by 3 bases and the J gene end by 0 bases; junction bases not matched to a gene: 4. CDR3 length: 16 residues. The germline V gene encodes CDR1 DFQATT and CDR2 SNEGSKA (reference sequence). The chain's CDR3 is CSARTSGKGSYNEQFF. The CDR3 DNA is TGCAGTGCTAGGACTAGCGGGAAGGGCTCCTACAATGAGCAGTTCTTC.

The chain joins TRBV7-2 to TRBJ1-5; D is ambiguous. The CDR3 runs 15 residues. Trimming cost V 4 bases and J 6 bases, with 16 bases left between them. Germline loops: CDR1 SGHTA, CDR2 FQGNSA. The chain's CDR3 is CASSSSVGTPQPQHF. CDR3 coding DNA: TGTGCCAGCAGCTCCTCGGTGGGAACCCCTCAGCCCCAGCATTTT. Using reference TRBV7-2 and TRBJ1-5 for the parts outside the CDR3, the full variable domain is GAGVSQSPSNKVTEKGKDVELRCDPISGHTALYWYRQSLGQGLEFLIYFQGNSAPDKSGLPSDRFSAERTGGSVSTLTIQRTQQEDSAVYLCASSSSVGTPQPQHFGDGTRLSIL.

The chain links TRBV12-3 or TRBV12-4 to TRBJ1-5; tentatively, D is TRBD1 (6 bases). CDR3 length: 13 amino acids. With 5 bases removed from V and 7 bases from J, the gap between germline ends came to 12 bases. Written as DNA, the CDR3 is TGTGCCAGCAGTCGCCGGGGGCACCAGCCCCAGCATTTT. This translates into CASSRRGHQPQHF.

CDR3 in DNA: TGTGCCAGCAGCCCTATTACTAGCGGGGGGCTGCAGTACTTC. It specifies CASSPITSGGLQYF. V is TRBV14 and J is TRBJ2-5; TRBD2 aligns across 12 bases. The CDR3 loop spans 14 amino acids. Germline CDR1 reads SGHDN; CDR2 reads FVKESK. Trimming cost V 4 bases and J 11 bases; bases outside gene matches: 8.

The chain is built from TRBV27 and TRBJ2-3, with 12 bases lining up with TRBD2. V was clipped by 6 bases and J by 2 bases; unmatched bases: 9. The length of the CDR3 is 17 residues. Germline V gene lookup returns CDR1 MNHEY and CDR2 SMNVEV (reference sequence). The chain's CDR3 is CASSRLTSGGTTDTQYF. Written as DNA, the CDR3 is TGTGCCAGCAGCCGACTCACTAGCGGGGGGACCACAGATACGCAGTATTTT.

V usage is TRBV7-9 and J usage is TRBJ2-2; 12 bases are shared with TRBD2. Germline CDR1 reads SEHNR; CDR2 reads FQNEAQ (reference sequence). The CDR3 is 17 amino acids. The trim removed 6 bases at V and 0 bases at J, leaving 5 bases unmatched. The CDR3, as DNA: TGTGCCAGCAGGGCGGGACTAGCGGGCTCGAACACCGGGGAGCTGTTTTTT. Residues: CASRAGLAGSNTGELFF.

This clonotype has a handful of counts. CDR3 in DNA: TGTGCCAGTATAGCGGGGGTAGTCTCCTACGAGCAGTACTTC. Translating gives CASIAGVVSYEQYF. The chain employs TRBV6-1 and TRBJ2-7; 9 positions agree with TRBD2. Germline trimming cut 9 bases from V and 0 bases from J; bases unmatched to any gene: 6. CDR3 size: 14 residues. Per the germline V gene, CDR1 is MNHNS and CDR2 is SASEGT.

This clonotype appeared a few times. The CDR3: CASSPLRGANVLTF. The CDR3 DNA is TGCGCCAGCAGCCCACTTAGGGGGGCCAACGTCCTGACTTTC. V gene TRBV4-1 combines with J gene TRBJ2-6, with unresolved D. CDR3 length: 14 residues. Germline assignment: CDR1 MGHRA and CDR2 YSYEKL. V lost 4 bases and J lost 4, with 8 bases in between.

About this clonotype itself: The junction differs from germline at one of its ends, possibly a read error. V is TRBV25-1 and J is TRBJ2-1, with TRBD1 as a possible D gene (5 bases). CDR3 length: 17 residues. CDR1 is MGHDK, CDR2 SYGVNS, per germline. The CDR3 DNA is TGTGCCAGCATTGGGCAGGGCCTATTGGTCTCCTGCAATGAGCAGTTCTTC. It yields the protein CASIGQGLLVSCNEQFF.

This clonotype was seen only a few times. The gene calls are TRBV7-9 and TRBJ1-1; no reliable D call. With 2 bases removed from V and 4 bases from J, the gap between germline ends came to 17 bases. CDR3 length: 16 residues. Per the germline V gene, CDR1 is SEHNR and CDR2 is FQNEAQ (reference sequence). CDR3 sequence: CASSLSPGGRTTEAFF. The CDR3 DNA follows: TGTGCCAGCAGCTTATCCCCCGGAGGGAGGACCACTGAAGCTTTCTTT.

V and J are TRBV20-1 and TRBJ1-2; 11 bases align to TRBD1. This CDR3 region has 15 residues. The germline V gene encodes CDR1 DFQATT and CDR2 SNEGSKA (reference sequence). V trimming: 1 base; J trimming: 5 bases; junction bases outside the gene matches: 6. As DNA, the CDR3 is TGCAGTGCTAGAGGTGGGGACAGGGGGAGTTATGGCTACACCTTC. Encoded protein: CSARGGDRGSYGYTF.

This clonotype has only one observation. The genes are TRBV7-2 and TRBJ2-4; TRBD2 aligns across 8 bases. V lost 3 bases and J lost 0; bases outside the gene matches: 13. The germline V gene encodes CDR1 SGHTA and CDR2 FQGNSA. The CDR3 contains 19 residues. The CDR3 reads CASSLTAGAGSLAKNIQYF. CDR3 DNA sequence: TGTGCCAGCAGCTTGACAGCGGGAGCGGGTAGCTTAGCCAAAAACATTCAGTACTTC.

This chain connects TRBV20-1 to TRBJ1-1, with a tentative D call TRBD1 (6 bases). Germline V gene data show CDR1 as DFQATT and CDR2 as SNEGSKA (reference sequence). This CDR3 has 14 amino acids. V lost 3 bases, J lost 0 bases, and 11 bases lay in between. The CDR3 nucleotides are TGCAGTGCTAGTACAGGGAGGGTGAACACTGAAGCTTTCTTT. Translated, it gives CSASTGRVNTEAFF.

This chain joins TRBV6-6 and TRBJ2-1, with TRBD2 identical over 13 bases. The CDR3 length is 16 residues. From germline, CDR1 is MNHNY and CDR2 SVGAGI (reference sequence). J gave up 9 bases and V 5 bases, and 10 bases lay outside the gene matches. The CDR3 nucleotides are TGTGCCAGCAGTCCAAGTACTAGCGGGGGGGCCTCTGAGCAGTTCTTC. Amino acids: CASSPSTSGGASEQFF.

Worth noting for this clonotype: One end of the junction varies from germline; a read error may be responsible. V is TRBV7-8 and J is TRBJ2-3; D may correspond to TRBD1 or TRBD2 (5 bases each). Germline values: CDR1 SGHVS, CDR2 FQNEAQ. The CDR3 is 13 amino acids. CDR3 sequence: CASSLGLTGTQYF. CDR3 in DNA: TGTGCCAGCAGCTTAGGACTAACAGGTACGCAGTATTTT.

The chain combines TRBV7-2 with TRBJ1-2; 9 bases fit TRBD1. CDR3 length equals 14 residues. Germline assignment: CDR1 SGHTA and CDR2 FQGNSA. With 6 bases clipped from V and 7 bases from J, the junction kept 9 bases outside the gene matches. CDR3 amino acids: CASSPRTGVSGYTF. CDR3 bases: TGTGCCAGCAGTCCCAGGACAGGGGTGTCTGGCTACACCTTC.